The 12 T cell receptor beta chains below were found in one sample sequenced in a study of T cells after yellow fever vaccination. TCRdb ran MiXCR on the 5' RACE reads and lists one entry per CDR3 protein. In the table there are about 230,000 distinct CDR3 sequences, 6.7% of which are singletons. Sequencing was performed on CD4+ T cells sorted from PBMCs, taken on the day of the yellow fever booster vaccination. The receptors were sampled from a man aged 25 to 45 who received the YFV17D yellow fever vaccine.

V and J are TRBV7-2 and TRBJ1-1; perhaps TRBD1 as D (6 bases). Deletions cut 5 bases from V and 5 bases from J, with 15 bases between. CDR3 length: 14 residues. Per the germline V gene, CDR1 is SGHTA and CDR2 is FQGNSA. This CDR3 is CASSIGQWRTEAFF. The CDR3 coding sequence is TGTGCCAGCAGCATTGGACAGTGGCGAACTGAAGCTTTCTTT.

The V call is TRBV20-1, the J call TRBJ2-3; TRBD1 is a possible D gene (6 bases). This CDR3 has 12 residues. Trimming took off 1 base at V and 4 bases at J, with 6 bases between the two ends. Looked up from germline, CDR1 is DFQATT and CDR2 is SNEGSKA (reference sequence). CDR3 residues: CSARGTADTQYF. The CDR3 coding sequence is TGCAGTGCTAGAGGGACAGCAGATACGCAGTATTTT.

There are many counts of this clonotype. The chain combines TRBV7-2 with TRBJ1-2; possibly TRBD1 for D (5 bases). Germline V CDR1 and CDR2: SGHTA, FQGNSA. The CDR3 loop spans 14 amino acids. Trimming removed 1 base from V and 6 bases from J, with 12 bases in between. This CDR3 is CASSLDQGAHGYTF. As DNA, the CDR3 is TGTGCCAGCAGCTTAGACCAGGGAGCCCATGGCTACACCTTC.

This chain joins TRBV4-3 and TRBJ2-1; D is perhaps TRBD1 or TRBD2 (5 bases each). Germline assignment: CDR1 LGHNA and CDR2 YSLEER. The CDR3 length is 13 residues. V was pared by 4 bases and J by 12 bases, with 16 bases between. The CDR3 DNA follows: TGCGCCAGCAGCCTTGAAGGGACCGGAGGGCAGTTCTTC. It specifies CASSLEGTGGQFF.

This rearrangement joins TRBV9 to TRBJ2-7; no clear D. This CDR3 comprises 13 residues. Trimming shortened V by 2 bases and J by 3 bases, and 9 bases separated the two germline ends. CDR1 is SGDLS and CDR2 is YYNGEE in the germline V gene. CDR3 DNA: TGTGCCAGCAGCGTGGAAATGGGCTACGAGCAGTACTTC. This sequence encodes CASSVEMGYEQYF.

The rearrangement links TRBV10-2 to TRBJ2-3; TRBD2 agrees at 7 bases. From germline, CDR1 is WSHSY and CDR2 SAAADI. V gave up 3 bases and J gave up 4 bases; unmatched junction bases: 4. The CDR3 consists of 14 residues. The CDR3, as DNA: TGCGCCAGCAGTGAAGCGGGGAGGTCAGATACGCAGTATTTT. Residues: CASSEAGRSDTQYF.

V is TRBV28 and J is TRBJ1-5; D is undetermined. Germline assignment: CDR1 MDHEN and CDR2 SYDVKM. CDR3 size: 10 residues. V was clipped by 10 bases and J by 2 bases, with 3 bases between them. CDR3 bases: TGTGCCATAGGCAATCAGCCCCAGCATTTT. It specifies CAIGNQPQHF.

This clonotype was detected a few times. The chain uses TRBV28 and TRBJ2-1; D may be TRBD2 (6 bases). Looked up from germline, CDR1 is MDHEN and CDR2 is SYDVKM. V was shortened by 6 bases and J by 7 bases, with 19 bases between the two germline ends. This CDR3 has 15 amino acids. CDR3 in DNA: TGTGCCAGCAGGATTAGCGGTCCCAAGGCTAATGAGCAGTTCTTC. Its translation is CASRISGPKANEQFF.

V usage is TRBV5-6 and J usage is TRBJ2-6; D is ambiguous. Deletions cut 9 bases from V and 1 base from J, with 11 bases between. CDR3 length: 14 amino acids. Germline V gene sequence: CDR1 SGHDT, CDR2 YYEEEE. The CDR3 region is CATEISSGANVLTF. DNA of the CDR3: TGTGCCACCGAGATCTCTTCTGGGGCCAACGTCCTGACTTTC.

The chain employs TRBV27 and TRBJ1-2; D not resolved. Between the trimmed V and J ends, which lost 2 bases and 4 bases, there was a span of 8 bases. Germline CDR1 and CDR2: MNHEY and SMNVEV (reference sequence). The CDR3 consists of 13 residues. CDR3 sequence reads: CASSLKASYGYTF. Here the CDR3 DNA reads TGTGCCAGCAGTTTAAAGGCGAGCTATGGCTACACCTTC.

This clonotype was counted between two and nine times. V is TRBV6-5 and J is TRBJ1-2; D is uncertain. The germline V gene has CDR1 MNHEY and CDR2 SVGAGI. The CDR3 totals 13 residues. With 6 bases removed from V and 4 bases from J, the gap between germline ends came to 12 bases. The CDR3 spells CASRPGRSYGYTF. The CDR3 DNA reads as TGTGCCAGCAGGCCGGGCCGCAGCTATGGCTACACCTTC.

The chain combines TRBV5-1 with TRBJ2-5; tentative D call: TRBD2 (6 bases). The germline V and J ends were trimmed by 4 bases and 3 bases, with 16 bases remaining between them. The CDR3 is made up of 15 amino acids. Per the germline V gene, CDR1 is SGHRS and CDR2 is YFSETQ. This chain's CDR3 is CASSPRGSGKETQYF. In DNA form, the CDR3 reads TGCGCCAGCAGCCCCCGGGGTAGCGGCAAAGAGACCCAGTACTTC.